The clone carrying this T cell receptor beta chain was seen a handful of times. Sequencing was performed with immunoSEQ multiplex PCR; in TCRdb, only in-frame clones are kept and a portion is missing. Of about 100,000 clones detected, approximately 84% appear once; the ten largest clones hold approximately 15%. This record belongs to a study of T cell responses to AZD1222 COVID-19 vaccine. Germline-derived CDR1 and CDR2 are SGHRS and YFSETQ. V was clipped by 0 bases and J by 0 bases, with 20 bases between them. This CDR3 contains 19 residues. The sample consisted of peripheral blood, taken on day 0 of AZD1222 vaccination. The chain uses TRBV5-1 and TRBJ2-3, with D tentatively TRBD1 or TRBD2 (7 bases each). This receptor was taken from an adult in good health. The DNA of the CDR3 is TGCGCCAGCAGCTTGGGACAGGGAGGGGACTTTGGGAGCACAGATACGCAGTATTTT. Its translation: CASSLGQGGDFGSTDTQYF.